This T cell receptor beta chain was observed in a study of blood T cell repertoires in COVID-19. Looking at the study overall: COVID-19 samples from acute and convalescent phases originated in the United States, Italy and Spain.

Germline assignment: CDR1 LGHNA and CDR2 YNFKEQ. The CDR3 is made up of 15 amino acids. V shed 0 bases and J 3 bases; nucleotides not matched to a gene: 5. Source study methods: Scientists estimated how many nucleated cells there were by amplifying reference gene primers. Generated by immunoSEQ multiplex PCR, the TCRdb table keeps only in-frame clones and is missing some. The V and J calls and clone size were taken over from that table, and D and trimming were inferred from the DNA. The sample comprises 150,000 to 200,000 clones, 80% of which are singletons, and 3% to 3.5% rests with the top ten. The TCR comes from a woman aged 60 to 75 who had recovered from COVID-19. Sequences were obtained from PBMCs or T cells enriched from blood (not recorded which). V is TRBV4-2 and J is TRBJ2-7; 7 bases fit TRBD2. The CDR3 sequence: CASSQDYLAVYEQYF. The CDR3 DNA sequence: TGTGCCAGCAGCCAAGATTACCTAGCGGTCTACGAGCAGTACTTC.